The entry that follows covers one T cell receptor (beta chain) sequence. Blood sampling was done at baseline, cycle 4 day 1, and cycle 7 day 1. This sample was taken from a study of OX40 agonist ivuxolimab in advanced cancers. At the level of the study: Ivuxolimab was administered intravenously to patients at 0.01 to 10 mg/kg every 2 weeks.

Clones were sequenced by immunoSEQ multiplex PCR, and TCRdb holds only the in-frame ones, with some missing. The sample carries 70,000 to 95,000 clones, approximately 82% recorded once. V lost 5 bases, J lost 5 bases, and 5 bases stayed unmatched. Germline CDR1 and CDR2: LNHDA and SQIVND (reference sequence). This CDR3 spans 14 amino acids. The V call is TRBV19, the J call TRBJ2-3; 9 nucleotides align to TRBD2. The input for sequencing was CD4+ or CD8+ T cells sorted from blood, taken in a trial of the OX40 agonist ivuxolimab. This receptor was identified in an adult with an advanced solid tumor such as melanoma, head and neck, liver or kidney cancer. In DNA, the CDR3 is TGTGCCAGTAGTCCGCGGGAGGGCTTAGATACGCAGTATTTT. Its translation: CASSPREGLDTQYF.